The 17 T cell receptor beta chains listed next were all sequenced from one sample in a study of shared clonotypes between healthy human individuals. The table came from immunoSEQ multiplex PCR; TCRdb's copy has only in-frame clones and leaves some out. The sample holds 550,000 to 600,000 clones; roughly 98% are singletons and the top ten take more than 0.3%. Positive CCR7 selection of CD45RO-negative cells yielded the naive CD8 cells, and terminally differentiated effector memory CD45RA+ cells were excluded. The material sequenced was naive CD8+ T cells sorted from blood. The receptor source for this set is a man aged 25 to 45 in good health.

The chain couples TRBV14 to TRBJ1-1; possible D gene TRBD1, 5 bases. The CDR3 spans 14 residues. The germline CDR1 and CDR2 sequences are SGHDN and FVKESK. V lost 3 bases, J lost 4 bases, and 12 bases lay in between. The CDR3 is CASSQTRVPTEAFF. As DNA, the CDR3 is TGTGCCAGCAGCCAGACCAGGGTTCCCACTGAAGCTTTCTTT.

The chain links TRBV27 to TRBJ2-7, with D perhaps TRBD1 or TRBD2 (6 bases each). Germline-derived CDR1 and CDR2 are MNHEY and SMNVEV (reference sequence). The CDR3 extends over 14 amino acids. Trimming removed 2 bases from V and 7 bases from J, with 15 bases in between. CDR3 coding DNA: TGTGCCAGCAGTTTAACCCGGGGGCGTGGTGAGCAGTACTTC. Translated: CASSLTRGRGEQYF.

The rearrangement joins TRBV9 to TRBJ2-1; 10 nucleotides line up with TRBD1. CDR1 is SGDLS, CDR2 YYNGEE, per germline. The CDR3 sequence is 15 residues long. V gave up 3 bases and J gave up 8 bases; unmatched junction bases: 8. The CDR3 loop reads CASSAWTGGRHEQFF. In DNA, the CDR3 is TGTGCCAGCAGCGCTTGGACAGGGGGACGTCATGAGCAGTTCTTC.

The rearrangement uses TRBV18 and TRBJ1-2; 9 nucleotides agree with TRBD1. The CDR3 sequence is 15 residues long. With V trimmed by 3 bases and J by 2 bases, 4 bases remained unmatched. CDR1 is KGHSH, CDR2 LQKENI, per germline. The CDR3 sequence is CASSPMGQGNYGYTF. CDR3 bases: TGTGCCAGCTCACCGATGGGACAGGGAAACTATGGCTACACCTTC.

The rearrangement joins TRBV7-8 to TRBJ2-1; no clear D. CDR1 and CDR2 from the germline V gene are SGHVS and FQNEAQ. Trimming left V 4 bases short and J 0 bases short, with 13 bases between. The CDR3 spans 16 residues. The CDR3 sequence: CASSSFDQASYNEQFF. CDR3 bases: TGTGCCAGCAGCTCCTTTGACCAAGCCTCCTACAATGAGCAGTTCTTC.

CDR3 amino acids: CASRFQGDNEQFF. The CDR3 bases are TGTGCCAGCAGGTTTCAGGGGGACAATGAGCAGTTCTTC. The chain employs TRBV7-9 and TRBJ2-1, with 7 bases lining up with TRBD1. With 6 bases clipped from V and 5 bases from J, the junction kept 4 bases outside the gene matches. This CDR3 region has 13 residues. Germline V CDR1 and CDR2: SEHNR, FQNEAQ (reference sequence).

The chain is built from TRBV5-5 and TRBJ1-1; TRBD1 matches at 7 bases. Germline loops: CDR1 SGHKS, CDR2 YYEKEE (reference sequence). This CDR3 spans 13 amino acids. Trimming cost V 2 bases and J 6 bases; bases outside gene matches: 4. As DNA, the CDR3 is TGTGCCAGCAGCTTAGGACAGGCACCTGAAGCTTTCTTT. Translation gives CASSLGQAPEAFF.

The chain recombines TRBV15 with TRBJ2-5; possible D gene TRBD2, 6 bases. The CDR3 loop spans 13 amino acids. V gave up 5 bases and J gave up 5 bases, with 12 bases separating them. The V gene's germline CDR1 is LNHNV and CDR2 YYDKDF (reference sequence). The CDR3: CATSARREETQYF. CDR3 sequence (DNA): TGTGCCACCAGCGCCCGTCGGGAGGAGACCCAGTACTTC.

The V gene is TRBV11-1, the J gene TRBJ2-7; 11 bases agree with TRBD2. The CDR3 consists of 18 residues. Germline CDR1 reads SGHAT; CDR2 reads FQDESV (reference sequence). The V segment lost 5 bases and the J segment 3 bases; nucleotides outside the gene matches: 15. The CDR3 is CASSPGTSGAAISYEQYF. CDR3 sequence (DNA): TGTGCCAGCAGCCCAGGGACTAGCGGAGCCGCGATTAGCTACGAGCAGTACTTC.

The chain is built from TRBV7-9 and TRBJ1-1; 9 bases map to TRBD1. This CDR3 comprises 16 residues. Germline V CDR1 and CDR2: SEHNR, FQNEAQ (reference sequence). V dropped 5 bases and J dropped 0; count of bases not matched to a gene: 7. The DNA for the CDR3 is TGTGCCAGCAGCCGGACAGGGGCAGGGATGAACACTGAAGCTTTCTTT. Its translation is CASSRTGAGMNTEAFF.

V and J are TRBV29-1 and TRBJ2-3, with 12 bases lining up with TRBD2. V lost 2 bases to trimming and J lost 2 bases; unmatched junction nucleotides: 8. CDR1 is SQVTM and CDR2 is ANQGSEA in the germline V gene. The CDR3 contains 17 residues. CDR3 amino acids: CSVEWLAGGPNTDTQYF. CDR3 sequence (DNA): TGCAGCGTTGAATGGCTAGCGGGAGGGCCGAACACAGATACGCAGTATTTT.

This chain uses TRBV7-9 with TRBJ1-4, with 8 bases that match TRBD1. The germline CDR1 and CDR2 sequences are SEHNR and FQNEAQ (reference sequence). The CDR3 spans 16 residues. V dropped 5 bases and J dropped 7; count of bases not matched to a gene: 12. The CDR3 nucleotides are TGTGCCAGCAGCACCATGGACAGGGTTTCGGGTGAAAAACTGTTTTTT. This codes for CASSTMDRVSGEKLFF.

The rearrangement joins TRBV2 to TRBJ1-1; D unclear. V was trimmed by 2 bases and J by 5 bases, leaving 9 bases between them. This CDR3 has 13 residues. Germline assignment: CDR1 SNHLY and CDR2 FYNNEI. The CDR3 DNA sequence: TGTGCCAGCAGTGAAATCTGGGGAACTGAAGCTTTCTTT. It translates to CASSEIWGTEAFF. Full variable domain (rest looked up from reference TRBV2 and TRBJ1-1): EPEVTQTPSHQVTQMGQEVILRCVPISNHLYFYWYRQILGQKVEFLVSFYNNEISEKSEIFDDQFSVERPDGSNFTLKIRSTKLEDSAMYFCASSEIWGTEAFFGQGTRLTVV.

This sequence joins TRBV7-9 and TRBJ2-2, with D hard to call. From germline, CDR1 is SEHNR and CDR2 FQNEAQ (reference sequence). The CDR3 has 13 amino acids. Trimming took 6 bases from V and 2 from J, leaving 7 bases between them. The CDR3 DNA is TGTGCCAGCAGAACGGCAAACACCGGGGAGCTGTTTTTT. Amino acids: CASRTANTGELFF.

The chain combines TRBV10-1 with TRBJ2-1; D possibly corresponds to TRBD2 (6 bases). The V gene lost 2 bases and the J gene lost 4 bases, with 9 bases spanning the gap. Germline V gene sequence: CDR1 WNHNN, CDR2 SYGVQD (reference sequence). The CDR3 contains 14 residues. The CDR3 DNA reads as TGCGCCAGCAGTGAGACGGGAGAGTACAATGAGCAGTTCTTC. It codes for CASSETGEYNEQFF.

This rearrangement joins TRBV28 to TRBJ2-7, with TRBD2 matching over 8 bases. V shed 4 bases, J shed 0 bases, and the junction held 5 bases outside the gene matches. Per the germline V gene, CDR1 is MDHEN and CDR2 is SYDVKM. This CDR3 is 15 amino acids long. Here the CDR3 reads CASSSLAGFSYEQYF. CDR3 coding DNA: TGTGCCAGCAGTTCTCTAGCGGGCTTCTCCTACGAGCAGTACTTC.

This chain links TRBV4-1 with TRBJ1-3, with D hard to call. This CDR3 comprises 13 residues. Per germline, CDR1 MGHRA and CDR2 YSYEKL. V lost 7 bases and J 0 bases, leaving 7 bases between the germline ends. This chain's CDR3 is CASTRSSGNTIYF. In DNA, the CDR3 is TGCGCCAGCACTAGGAGCTCTGGAAACACCATATATTTT.